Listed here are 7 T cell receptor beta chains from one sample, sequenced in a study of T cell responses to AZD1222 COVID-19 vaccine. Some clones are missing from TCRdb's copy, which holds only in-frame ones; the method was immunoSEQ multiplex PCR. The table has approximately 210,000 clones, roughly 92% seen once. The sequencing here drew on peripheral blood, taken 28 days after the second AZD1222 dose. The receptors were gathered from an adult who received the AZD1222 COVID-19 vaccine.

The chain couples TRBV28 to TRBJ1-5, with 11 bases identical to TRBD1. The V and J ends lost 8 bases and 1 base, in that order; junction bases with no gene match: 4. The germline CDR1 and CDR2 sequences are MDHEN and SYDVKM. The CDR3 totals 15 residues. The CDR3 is CASRTGGESNQPQHF. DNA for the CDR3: TGTGCCAGCCGGACAGGGGGCGAAAGCAATCAGCCCCAGCATTTT.

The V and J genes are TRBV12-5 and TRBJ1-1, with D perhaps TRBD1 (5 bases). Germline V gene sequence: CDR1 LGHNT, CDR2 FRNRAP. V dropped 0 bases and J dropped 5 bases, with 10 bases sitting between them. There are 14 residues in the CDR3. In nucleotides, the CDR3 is TGTGCTAGTGGTTTGGTACCTGGGGGAACTGAAGCTTTCTTT. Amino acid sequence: CASGLVPGGTEAFF.

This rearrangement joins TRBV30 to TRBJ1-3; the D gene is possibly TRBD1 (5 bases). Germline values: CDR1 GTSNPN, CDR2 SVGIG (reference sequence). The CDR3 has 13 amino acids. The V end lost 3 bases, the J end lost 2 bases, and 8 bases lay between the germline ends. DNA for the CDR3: TGTGCCTGGAGCGGACAAACTGGAAACACCATATATTTT. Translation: CAWSGQTGNTIYF. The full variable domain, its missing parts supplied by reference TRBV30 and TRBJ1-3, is SQTIHQWPATLVQPVGSPLSLECTVEGTSNPNLYWYRQAAGRGLQLLFYSVGIGQISSEVPQNLSASRPQDRQFILSSKKLLLSDSGFYLCAWSGQTGNTIYFGEGSWLTVV.

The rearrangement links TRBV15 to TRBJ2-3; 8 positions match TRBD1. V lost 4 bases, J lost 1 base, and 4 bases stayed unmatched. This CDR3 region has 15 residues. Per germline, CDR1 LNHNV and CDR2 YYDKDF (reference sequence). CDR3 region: CATSTRGRRTDTQYF. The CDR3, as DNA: TGTGCCACCAGCACCAGGGGGCGGCGCACAGATACGCAGTATTTT.

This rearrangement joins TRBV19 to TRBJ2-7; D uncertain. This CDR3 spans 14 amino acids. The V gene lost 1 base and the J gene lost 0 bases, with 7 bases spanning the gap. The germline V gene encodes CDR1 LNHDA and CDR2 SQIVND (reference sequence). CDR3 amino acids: CASSIATDSYEQYF. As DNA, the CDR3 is TGTGCCAGTAGTATAGCTACGGACTCCTACGAGCAGTACTTC. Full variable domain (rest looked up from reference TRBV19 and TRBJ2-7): DGGITQSPKYLFRKEGQNVTLSCEQNLNHDAMYWYRQDPGQGLRLIYYSQIVNDFQKGDIAEGYSVSREKKESFPLTVTSAQKNPTAFYLCASSIATDSYEQYFGPGTRLTVT.

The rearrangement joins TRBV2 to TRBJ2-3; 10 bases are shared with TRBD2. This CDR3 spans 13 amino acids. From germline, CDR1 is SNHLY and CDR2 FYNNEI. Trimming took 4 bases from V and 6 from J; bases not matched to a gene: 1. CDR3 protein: CASSGGLADTQYF. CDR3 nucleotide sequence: TGTGCCAGCAGTGGGGGACTAGCGGATACGCAGTATTTT.

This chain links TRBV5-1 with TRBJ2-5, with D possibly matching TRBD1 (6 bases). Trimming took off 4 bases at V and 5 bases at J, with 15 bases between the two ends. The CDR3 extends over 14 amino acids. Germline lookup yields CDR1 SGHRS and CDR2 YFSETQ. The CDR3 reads CASSNPAGAETQYF. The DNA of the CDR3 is TGCGCCAGCAGCAACCCCGCAGGGGCCGAGACCCAGTACTTC.